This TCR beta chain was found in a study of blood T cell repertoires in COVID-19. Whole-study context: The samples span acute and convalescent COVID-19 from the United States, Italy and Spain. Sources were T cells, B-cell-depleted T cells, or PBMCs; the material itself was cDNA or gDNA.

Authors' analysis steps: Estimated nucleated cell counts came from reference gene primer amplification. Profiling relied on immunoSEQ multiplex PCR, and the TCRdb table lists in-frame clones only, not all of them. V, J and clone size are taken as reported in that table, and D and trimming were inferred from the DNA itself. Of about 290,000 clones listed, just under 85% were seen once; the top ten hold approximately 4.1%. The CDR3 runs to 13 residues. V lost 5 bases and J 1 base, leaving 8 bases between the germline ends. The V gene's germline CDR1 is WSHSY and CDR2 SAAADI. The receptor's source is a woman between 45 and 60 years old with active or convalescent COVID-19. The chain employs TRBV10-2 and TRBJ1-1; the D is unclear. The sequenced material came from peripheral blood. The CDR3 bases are TGCGCCAGCAGTCAACAGTGGAACACTGAAGCTTTCTTT. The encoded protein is CASSQQWNTEAFF.